The 23 T cell receptor beta chains in this list originate from one sample, sequenced in a study of Graves' ophthalmopathy and Graves' hyperthyroidism. The authors amplified TCR beta CDR3 regions, and they did so from RNA transcripts for repertoire sequencing. A first-round RT-PCR used HTBI primers, followed by a second-round multiplex PCR. Each CDR3 protein gets one entry after TCRdb re-called the multiplex PCR reads with MiXCR. The sample holds about 500,000 distinct CDR3 sequences; about 35% are singletons and the top ten take around 4.6%. The specimen was peripheral blood or thyroid tissue (not recorded which). The origin of the receptors is an adult man with Graves' hyperthyroidism.

This clonotype was picked up many times. V gene TRBV12-3 or TRBV12-4 combines with J gene TRBJ1-1; tentative D call: TRBD1 (6 bases). CDR3 length: 15 amino acids. Between the trimmed V and J ends, which lost 7 bases and 0 bases, there was a span of 15 bases. The CDR3, as DNA: TGTGCCAGCACCCTGACAGGCTCCATGAACACTGAAGCTTTCTTT. Its translation: CASTLTGSMNTEAFF.

The table lists this clonotype with many counts. The chain combines TRBV3-1 with TRBJ2-7; perhaps TRBD1 as D (5 bases). The CDR3 runs to 11 residues. Germline V gives CDR1 LGHDT, CDR2 YNNKEL (reference sequence). Trimming cost V 4 bases and J 7 bases, with 8 bases left between them. CDR3 DNA: TGTGCCAGCAGCCCAGGGTGGGAGCAGTACTTC. This encodes CASSPGWEQYF.

This chain links TRBV14 with TRBJ2-5; D remains unclear. Germline loops: CDR1 SGHDN, CDR2 FVKESK. The CDR3 loop spans 13 amino acids. Trimming left V 1 base short and J 5 bases short, with 8 bases between. The CDR3, as DNA: TGTGCCAGCAGCCAAGGAGATACGGAGACCCAGTACTTC. This sequence encodes CASSQGDTETQYF.

The chain has TRBV5-6 and TRBJ2-3; 10 bases agree with TRBD2. Losses at the gene ends were 2 bases for V and 1 base for J; bases not matched to a gene: 13. Germline-derived CDR1 and CDR2 are SGHDT and YYEEEE. This CDR3 has 19 residues. CDR3 protein: CASSFPSGRGVYGTDTQYF. The CDR3, as DNA: TGTGCCAGCAGCTTTCCTAGCGGGAGAGGTGTATATGGCACAGATACGCAGTATTTT.

The rearrangement links TRBV29-1 to TRBJ2-7, with D possibly matching TRBD2 (6 bases). V dropped 4 bases and J dropped 11 bases, with 21 bases sitting between them. The CDR3 contains 13 residues. Germline V gene lookup returns CDR1 SQVTM and CDR2 ANQGSEA. The CDR3 DNA reads TGCAGCGTTGCGAGGGTTTTTGGAGGGCACGAGTACTTC. Translated, it gives CSVARVFGGHEYF.

The V gene is TRBV2, the J gene TRBJ1-6; a weak D match, TRBD1 (5 bases). Trimming removed 3 bases from V and 7 bases from J, with 16 bases in between. Germline V gene sequence: CDR1 SNHLY, CDR2 FYNNEI. The CDR3 is made up of 16 amino acids. CDR3 bases: TGTGCCAGCAGTGAGGACACCGGGGAGAGAAATTCACCCCTCCACTTT. It codes for CASSEDTGERNSPLHF.

The sample holds many counts of this clonotype. V usage is TRBV7-6 and J usage is TRBJ1-2; TRBD1 might be the D (5 bases). Trimming removed 3 bases from V and 6 bases from J, with 23 bases in between. CDR1 SGHVS and CDR2 FNYEAQ come from the germline V gene. The CDR3 consists of 17 residues. The CDR3 bases are TGTGCCAGCAGCTTTCAAACTGGAGGACACCGCTGGGATGGCTACACCTTC. Amino acids: CASSFQTGGHRWDGYTF.

With respect to this clonotype: A much larger clone is a single base away; this may be a read error. The CDR3 end shows no conserved phenylalanine or tryptophan, and so a read error is likely. The chain is built from TRBV20-1 and TRBJ1-1; D uncertain. The germline CDR1 and CDR2 sequences are DFQATT and SNEGSKA (reference sequence). V lost 0 bases, J lost 1 base, and 6 bases lay in between. The CDR3 totals 13 residues. CDR3 DNA sequence: TGCAGTGCTAGAGAAGCGGCGAACACTGAAGCTTTCTCT. The encoded protein is CSAREAANTEAFS.

The rearrangement joins TRBV20-1 to TRBJ1-4; TRBD1 might be the D (6 bases). Trimming stripped 2 bases from V and 8 bases from J, with 21 bases between. The V gene's germline CDR1 is DFQATT and CDR2 SNEGSKA (reference sequence). The CDR3 is 16 amino acids. In DNA, the CDR3 is TGCAGTGCTAGAACCGAAGGGGGAGCCAGGGACGAAAAACTGTTTTTT. This translates into CSARTEGGARDEKLFF.

The chain uses TRBV12-3 or TRBV12-4 and TRBJ2-5, with a tentative D call TRBD1 (6 bases). Trimming removed 6 bases from V and 5 bases from J, with 13 bases in between. CDR3 length: 13 residues. The CDR3 DNA reads as TGTGCCAGCAGCCACAGGGTCTATGAGACCCAGTACTTC. The encoded protein is CASSHRVYETQYF.

In its sample, this clonotype was seen many times. The chain employs TRBV29-1 and TRBJ2-5; no definite D call. The CDR3 has 12 amino acids. The V end was cut by 5 bases, the J end by 5 bases, with 12 bases between. Looked up from germline, CDR1 is SQVTM and CDR2 is ANQGSEA. This CDR3 is CSVSGPGETQYF. The DNA of the CDR3 is TGCAGCGTTTCCGGACCCGGGGAGACCCAGTACTTC. Complete variable domain (other parts from reference TRBV29-1 and TRBJ2-5): SAVISQKPSRDICQRGTSLTIQCQVDSQVTMMFWYRQQPGQSLTLIATANQGSEATYESGFVIDKFPISRPNLTFSTLTVSNMSPEDSSIYLCSVSGPGETQYFGPGTRLLVL.

The chain carries TRBV11-2 and TRBJ1-5; no firm D call. The CDR3 contains 20 residues. The germline V and J ends were trimmed by 6 bases and 4 bases, with 31 bases remaining between them. The V gene's germline CDR1 is SGHAT and CDR2 FQNNGV. This chain's CDR3 is CASRPHATALGSFENQPQHF. The CDR3 bases are TGTGCCAGCAGACCCCATGCCACCGCGCTGGGTTCCTTCGAGAATCAGCCCCAGCATTTT.

The sample holds many counts of this clonotype. The genes are TRBV12-3 or TRBV12-4 and TRBJ1-1; D is undetermined. Trimming stripped 5 bases from V and 0 bases from J, with 10 bases between. The CDR3 is 14 amino acids. The CDR3 DNA is TGTGCCAGCAGTCAGCAAATAATGAACACTGAAGCTTTCTTT. Protein sequence: CASSQQIMNTEAFF.

The J gene is TRBJ2-7, the V gene TRBV5-6, with a tentative D call TRBD2 (6 bases). The germline V gene has CDR1 SGHDT and CDR2 YYEEEE. Trimming removed 4 bases from V and 6 bases from J, with 17 bases in between. The CDR3 spans 14 residues. This chain's CDR3 is CASSQNRLVSEQYF. CDR3 coding DNA: TGTGCCAGCAGCCAAAATCGACTAGTTTCCGAGCAGTACTTC.

With regard to this clonotype: A much more abundant neighbour one base away suggests this may be a read error. The V and J genes are TRBV6-5 and TRBJ1-1; D remains ambiguous. V lost 4 bases and J lost 2, with 11 bases in between. The CDR3 extends over 14 amino acids. From germline, CDR1 is MNHEY and CDR2 SVGAGI. CDR3 loop: CASSCGPGNTEAFF. CDR3 nucleotides: TGTGCCAGCAGTTGCGGTCCGGGAAACACTGAAGCTTTCTTT.

At least ten counts were recorded for this clonotype. V and J are TRBV4-1 and TRBJ2-5, with 9 bases that match TRBD2. The germline V gene has CDR1 MGHRA and CDR2 YSYEKL. CDR3 size: 16 residues. J gave up 4 bases and V 2 bases, and 8 bases lay outside the gene matches. This CDR3 is CASSQYIAGAGETQYF. The CDR3 nucleotides are TGCGCCAGCAGCCAATACATAGCGGGAGCCGGAGAGACCCAGTACTTC.

This clonotype was seen a single time. The CDR3 protein is CASSLYYNEQFF. CDR3 DNA sequence: TGTGCCAGCAGCTTATACTACAATGAGCAGTTCTTC. The chain combines TRBV5-4 with TRBJ2-1; no definite D call. V dropped 2 bases and J dropped 3 bases, with 3 bases sitting between them. The length of the CDR3 is 12 residues. In germline, CDR1 is SGHNT, CDR2 YYREEE (reference sequence).

V gene TRBV25-1 combines with J gene TRBJ1-3, with a possible D match to TRBD1 (5 bases). V lost 1 base and J lost 2, with 9 bases in between. This CDR3 is built from 15 residues. The germline V gene has CDR1 MGHDK and CDR2 SYGVNS. The CDR3 region is CASSESGTAGNTIYF. The CDR3 DNA follows: TGTGCCAGCAGTGAATCGGGGACGGCTGGAAACACCATATATTTT.

This clonotype was detected many times. This chain connects TRBV9 to TRBJ2-2; 12 bases agree with TRBD2. J lost 0 bases, V lost 5 bases, and 2 bases had no gene match. Per the germline V gene, CDR1 is SGDLS and CDR2 is YYNGEE. This CDR3 has 16 amino acids. CDR3 bases: TGTGCCAGCAGGGGACTAGCGGGCGCGAACACCGGGGAGCTGTTTTTT. It specifies CASRGLAGANTGELFF.

This clonotype was detected many times. The junction does not match germline at one end; this may be a read error. CDR3 in DNA: TGTGCCAGCAGGGAAGGAGGGACAGTCAGGAACACCGGGGAGCTGTTTTTT. Residues: CASREGGTVRNTGELFF. This sequence joins TRBV2 and TRBJ2-2, with TRBD1 as a possible D gene (7 bases). CDR3 length equals 17 residues. The germline CDR1 and CDR2 sequences are SNHLY and FYNNEI.

In this sample, this clonotype turned up many times. One junction end disagrees with the germline gene, perhaps due to a read error. The J gene is TRBJ2-2, the V gene TRBV7-7, with TRBD2 identical over 9 bases. CDR1 and CDR2 from the germline V gene are SSHAT and FNYEAQ (reference sequence). CDR3 length: 16 amino acids. The CDR3 bases are TGTGCTAGCAGCTTAACCGCGGGAGGGGCGACCGGGGAGCTGTTTTTT. The encoded protein is CASSLTAGGATGELFF.

The gene calls are TRBV29-1 and TRBJ2-7, with 14 bases aligning to TRBD2. CDR3 length equals 15 residues. Germline CDR1 reads SQVTM; CDR2 reads ANQGSEA. The V and J ends lost 8 bases and 6 bases, in that order; junction bases with no gene match: 12. In DNA form, the CDR3 reads TGCAGCTTGGAGGGCGGGACTAGCGGGGGTGGCGAGCAGTACTTC. This translates into CSLEGGTSGGGEQYF.

The rearrangement links TRBV2 to TRBJ1-1; 7 bases are a match to TRBD1. Germline V gives CDR1 SNHLY, CDR2 FYNNEI. V trimming: 6 bases; J trimming: 6 bases; junction bases outside the gene matches: 10. The CDR3 is 14 amino acids. The CDR3 is CASSPPTGYPEAFF. The CDR3 nucleotides read TGTGCCAGCAGCCCTCCGACAGGGTACCCTGAAGCTTTCTTT.